The 26 T cell receptor beta chains reported below all come from one sample, sequenced in a study of CD8+CD57+ T cells in acquired aplastic anemia. Both TCR beta VDJ combination and CDR3 sequence profiling were carried out. Genomic DNA was the template for this profiling. TCRdb reprocessed the reads via MiXCR and lists one record per CDR3 protein. The sample records approximately 200,000 distinct CDR3 sequences, 64% being singletons. Sequenced input: sorted CD4+, CD8+, or CD8+CD57+ T cells (not recorded which) from PBMCs. The receptors were sampled from a human donor with severe aplastic anemia or a healthy control (not recorded which).

The chain is built from TRBV7-6 and TRBJ2-1, with 8 bases that match TRBD2. Germline lookup yields CDR1 SGHVS and CDR2 FNYEAQ. This CDR3 is built from 16 residues. V shed 3 bases and J 0 bases; nucleotides not matched to a gene: 4. CDR3 protein: CASSLESGGSYNEQFF. The CDR3 nucleotides are TGTGCCAGCAGCTTGGAGAGCGGGGGCTCCTACAATGAGCAGTTCTTC.

The chain joins TRBV20-1 to TRBJ1-6, with 7 bases fitting TRBD1. Losses at the gene ends were 6 bases for V and 8 bases for J; bases not matched to a gene: 7. The CDR3 consists of 13 residues. Looked up from germline, CDR1 is DFQATT and CDR2 is SNEGSKA (reference sequence). CDR3 sequence reads: CSASGTADSPLHF. The DNA of the CDR3 is TGCAGTGCCAGCGGGACAGCCGATTCACCCCTCCACTTT.

The genes are TRBV24-1 and TRBJ2-3, with 12 bases identical to TRBD2. The germline gives CDR1 KGHDR, CDR2 SFDVKD. V lost 3 bases and J lost 0; bases outside the gene matches: 6. CDR3 length: 18 amino acids. In nucleotides, the CDR3 is TGTGCCACCAGTGATCCCAGACTAGCGGGAGATAGCACAGATACGCAGTATTTT. It translates to CATSDPRLAGDSTDTQYF.

The rearrangement joins TRBV2 to TRBJ1-2; 7 nucleotides line up with TRBD1. The germline V gene has CDR1 SNHLY and CDR2 FYNNEI. Losses at the gene ends were 6 bases for V and 5 bases for J; bases not matched to a gene: 12. The CDR3 runs to 15 residues. DNA for the CDR3: TGTGCCAGCAGGGGGGGGGAGGGGGCCTCGTATGGCTACACCTTC. It encodes CASRGGEGASYGYTF. The variable domain in full, with the rest retrieved from reference TRBV2 and TRBJ1-2, is EPEVTQTPSHQVTQMGQEVILRCVPISNHLYFYWYRQILGQKVEFLVSFYNNEISEKSEIFDDQFSVERPDGSNFTLKIRSTKLEDSAMYFCASRGGEGASYGYTFGSGTRLTVV.

The CDR3, as DNA: TGTGCCACCAGCAGAGACGGGACAGAGGTAGGGACTGAAGCTTTCTTT. Translating it yields CATSRDGTEVGTEAFF. The chain employs TRBV15 and TRBJ1-1; 7 bases line up with TRBD1. Germline V lookup: CDR1 LNHNV, CDR2 YYDKDF (reference sequence). The CDR3 spans 16 residues. The V gene end was trimmed by 0 bases and the J gene end by 5 bases; junction bases not matched to a gene: 9.

The chain is built from TRBV11-2 and TRBJ2-7; 7 positions match TRBD1. Germline assignment: CDR1 SGHAT and CDR2 FQNNGV. The CDR3 runs to 14 residues. Unmatched junction bases numbered 8, after V lost 6 bases and J lost 3 bases. CDR3 loop: CASSPRQGNYEQYF. The CDR3 coding sequence is TGTGCCAGCAGTCCAAGACAGGGAAACTACGAGCAGTACTTC.

The genes are TRBV15 and TRBJ1-2, with D maybe TRBD1 (5 bases). V lost 0 bases to trimming and J lost 5 bases, with 10 bases between them. Germline CDR1 is LNHNV and CDR2 is YYDKDF (reference sequence). The CDR3 spans 14 residues. The CDR3 nucleotides read TGTGCCACCAGCAGAGATCTGGGGGGTTATGGCTACACCTTC. It translates to CATSRDLGGYGYTF.

The chain uses TRBV5-1 and TRBJ1-3; TRBD1 aligns across 12 bases. The CDR3 runs to 19 residues. Unmatched junction bases numbered 10, after V lost 0 bases and J lost 3 bases. CDR1 is SGHRS and CDR2 is YFSETQ in the germline V gene. This CDR3 reads CASSLEGTGGITSGNTIYF. The CDR3 bases are TGCGCCAGCAGCTTGGAGGGGACAGGGGGCATAACAAGTGGAAACACCATATATTTT.

The chain has TRBV25-1 and TRBJ1-2; D is possibly TRBD1 (6 bases). V lost 4 bases and J lost 4, with 13 bases in between. The V gene's germline CDR1 is MGHDK and CDR2 SYGVNS. The CDR3 sequence is 14 residues long. The CDR3 here is CASSGPGQTYGYTF. DNA for the CDR3: TGTGCCAGCAGTGGCCCCGGACAGACCTATGGCTACACCTTC.

This clonotype was observed at least ten times. This chain joins TRBV11-2 and TRBJ2-2; 8 bases are a match to TRBD2. The germline gives CDR1 SGHAT, CDR2 FQNNGV. The V segment lost 1 base and the J segment 7 bases; nucleotides outside the gene matches: 5. This CDR3 contains 15 residues. CDR3 nucleotide sequence: TGTGCCAGCAGCTTAGGTAGCGGGGCTTTCGGGGAGCTGTTTTTT. This sequence encodes CASSLGSGAFGELFF.

The sample holds many counts of this clonotype. J is TRBJ2-7 and V is TRBV27, with D tentatively TRBD1 (6 bases). V gave up 2 bases and J gave up 2 bases, with 10 bases separating them. CDR1 MNHEY and CDR2 SMNVEV come from the germline V gene (reference sequence). This CDR3 spans 14 amino acids. This CDR3 reads CASSLTGRPYEQYF. DNA of the CDR3: TGTGCCAGCAGTTTAACAGGGCGACCCTACGAGCAGTACTTC.

The sample holds many counts of this clonotype. The J gene is TRBJ1-3, the V gene TRBV20-1; D unresolved. CDR3 size: 14 residues. CDR1 is DFQATT, CDR2 SNEGSKA, per germline (reference sequence). Trimming took 4 bases from V and 0 from J, leaving 10 bases between them. Here the CDR3 reads CSATTQNSGNTIYF. In DNA form, the CDR3 reads TGCAGTGCTACAACACAGAACTCTGGAAACACCATATATTTT.

The chain combines TRBV27 with TRBJ2-1; 9 positions agree with TRBD1. CDR3 length equals 14 residues. Per germline, CDR1 MNHEY and CDR2 SMNVEV (reference sequence). J gave up 4 bases and V 3 bases, and 1 base lay outside the gene matches. Here the CDR3 DNA reads TGTGCCAGCAGTTTTGGGACAGGGTACAATGAGCAGTTCTTC. Translation gives CASSFGTGYNEQFF.

This chain uses TRBV20-1 with TRBJ2-1; D perhaps matches TRBD2 (5 bases). Germline CDR1 DFQATT, CDR2 SNEGSKA (reference sequence). V lost 5 bases, J lost 9 bases, and 14 bases lay in between. This CDR3 has 12 amino acids. This chain's CDR3 is CSARDKEAEQFF. Here the CDR3 DNA reads TGCAGTGCTCGGGATAAGGAGGCTGAGCAGTTCTTC.

The rearrangement joins TRBV24-1 to TRBJ2-3; D unresolved. CDR3 length: 15 residues. Germline values: CDR1 KGHDR, CDR2 SFDVKD. Trimming pared 0 bases from V and 4 bases from J, leaving 10 bases between. CDR3 in amino acids: CATSDLGSRPDTQYF. In nucleotides, the CDR3 is TGTGCCACCAGTGATTTGGGGTCCCGGCCAGATACGCAGTATTTT.

The chain has TRBV9 and TRBJ2-1; D might be TRBD1 (6 bases). Germline V CDR1 and CDR2: SGDLS, YYNGEE. V gave up 4 bases and J gave up 9 bases, with 20 bases separating them. CDR3 size: 15 residues. The CDR3 bases are TGTGCCAGCAGCTCATCTCCCGGGACAAGCGCTGAGCAGTTCTTC. It yields the protein CASSSSPGTSAEQFF.

The chain has TRBV2 and TRBJ2-1; TRBD2 matches at 8 bases. The germline CDR1 and CDR2 sequences are SNHLY and FYNNEI. The CDR3 is 12 residues long. V lost 6 bases, J lost 14 bases, and 9 bases stayed unmatched. In nucleotides, the CDR3 is TGTGCCAGCAGGGTCTTGCGGGGGGAGGAGTTCTTC. It yields the protein CASRVLRGEEFF.

J is TRBJ2-7 and V is TRBV7-6; no clear D gene. V lost 1 base to trimming and J lost 2 bases, with 9 bases between them. This CDR3 contains 14 residues. In germline, CDR1 is SGHVS, CDR2 FNYEAQ. The CDR3 DNA reads as TGTGCCAGCAGCTTAGAAGCAGGTACCTACGAGCAGTACTTC. Protein: CASSLEAGTYEQYF.

This chain links TRBV9 with TRBJ1-6; a possible D gene is TRBD1 (5 bases). The CDR3 spans 15 residues. Per the germline V gene, CDR1 is SGDLS and CDR2 is YYNGEE. V lost 3 bases and J lost 7, with 14 bases in between. CDR3 nucleotides: TGTGCCAGCAGCGAAGGGGACGGGGGAAATTCACCCCTCCACTTT. This gives the protein CASSEGDGGNSPLHF.

This chain joins TRBV15 and TRBJ2-3; 11 nucleotides agree with TRBD2. Trimming removed 8 bases from V and 5 bases from J; junction bases left unmatched: 24. The V gene's germline CDR1 is LNHNV and CDR2 YYDKDF (reference sequence). The CDR3 runs to 20 residues. CDR3 in amino acids: CATYGQFSPTSGSEGDTQYF. CDR3 nucleotides: TGTGCCACCTACGGACAGTTTAGCCCTACTAGCGGGAGTGAGGGAGATACGCAGTATTTT.

V and J are TRBV5-5 and TRBJ2-7; tentative D call: TRBD2 (6 bases). Deletions cut 2 bases from V and 5 bases from J, with 17 bases between. CDR1 is SGHKS and CDR2 is YYEKEE in the germline V gene (reference sequence). The CDR3 sequence is 15 residues long. The CDR3 is CASSLVQGLKDEQYF. The CDR3 DNA is TGTGCCAGCAGCTTAGTCCAGGGACTGAAGGACGAGCAGTACTTC.

The chain recombines TRBV20-1 with TRBJ2-5, with TRBD1 matching over 7 bases. Germline loops: CDR1 DFQATT, CDR2 SNEGSKA (reference sequence). Trimming removed 3 bases from V and 3 bases from J; junction bases left unmatched: 10. CDR3 size: 15 residues. The CDR3 DNA reads TGCAGTGCTAGGATAACAGGGGACGGGAAAGAGACCCAGTACTTC. It codes for CSARITGDGKETQYF.

The V gene is TRBV29-1, the J gene TRBJ2-5; 8 positions agree with TRBD1. V lost 6 bases and J lost 5; bases outside the gene matches: 8. The CDR3 spans 13 residues. CDR1 SQVTM and CDR2 ANQGSEA come from the germline V gene. The CDR3 protein is CSVQDRGGETQYF. The CDR3, as DNA: TGCAGCGTGCAAGACAGGGGAGGTGAGACCCAGTACTTC. Combining the CDR3 with reference TRBV29-1 and TRBJ2-5 gives the whole variable domain SAVISQKPSRDICQRGTSLTIQCQVDSQVTMMFWYRQQPGQSLTLIATANQGSEATYESGFVIDKFPISRPNLTFSTLTVSNMSPEDSSIYLCSVQDRGGETQYFGPGTRLLVL.

The chain uses TRBV5-1 and TRBJ2-7, with TRBD1 matching over 8 bases. CDR1 and CDR2 (germline): SGHRS, YFSETQ. Losses at the gene ends were 3 bases for V and 7 bases for J; bases not matched to a gene: 6. The CDR3 covers 13 residues. The CDR3: CASSWQGAGEQYF. CDR3 nucleotides: TGCGCCAGCAGCTGGCAGGGGGCGGGGGAGCAGTACTTC.

This clonotype showed up many times. The CDR3 loop reads CASSLYQLISYEQYF. DNA of the CDR3: TGTGCCAGCAGCTTGTACCAGCTTATCTCCTACGAGCAGTACTTC. J is TRBJ2-7 and V is TRBV5-8, with D uncertain. Per germline, CDR1 SGHTS and CDR2 YDEGEE. V was cut by 1 base and J by 0 bases, with 11 bases left in between. This CDR3 has 15 amino acids.

The CDR3 spells CSVGTSHNEQFF. The CDR3 DNA reads TGCAGTGTAGGGACTAGCCACAATGAGCAGTTCTTC. The chain employs TRBV20-1 and TRBJ2-1, with TRBD2 matching 9 bases. The CDR3 has 12 amino acids. Germline V lookup: CDR1 DFQATT, CDR2 SNEGSKA (reference sequence). Germline trimming cut 7 bases from V and 5 bases from J; bases unmatched to any gene: 3.